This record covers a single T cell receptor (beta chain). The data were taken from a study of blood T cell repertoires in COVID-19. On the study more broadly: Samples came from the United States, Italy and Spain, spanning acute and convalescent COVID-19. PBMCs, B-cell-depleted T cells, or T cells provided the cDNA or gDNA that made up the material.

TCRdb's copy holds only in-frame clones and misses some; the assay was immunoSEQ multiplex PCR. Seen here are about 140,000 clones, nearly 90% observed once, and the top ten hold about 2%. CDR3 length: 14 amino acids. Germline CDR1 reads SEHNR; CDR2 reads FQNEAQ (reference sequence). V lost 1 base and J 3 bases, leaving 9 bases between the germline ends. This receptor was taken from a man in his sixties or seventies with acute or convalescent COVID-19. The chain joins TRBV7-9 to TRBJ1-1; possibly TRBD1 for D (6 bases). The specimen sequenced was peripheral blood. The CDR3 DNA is TGTGCCAGCAGCTTAGTAGGGGGGGACACTGAAGCTTTCTTT. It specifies CASSLVGGDTEAFF.